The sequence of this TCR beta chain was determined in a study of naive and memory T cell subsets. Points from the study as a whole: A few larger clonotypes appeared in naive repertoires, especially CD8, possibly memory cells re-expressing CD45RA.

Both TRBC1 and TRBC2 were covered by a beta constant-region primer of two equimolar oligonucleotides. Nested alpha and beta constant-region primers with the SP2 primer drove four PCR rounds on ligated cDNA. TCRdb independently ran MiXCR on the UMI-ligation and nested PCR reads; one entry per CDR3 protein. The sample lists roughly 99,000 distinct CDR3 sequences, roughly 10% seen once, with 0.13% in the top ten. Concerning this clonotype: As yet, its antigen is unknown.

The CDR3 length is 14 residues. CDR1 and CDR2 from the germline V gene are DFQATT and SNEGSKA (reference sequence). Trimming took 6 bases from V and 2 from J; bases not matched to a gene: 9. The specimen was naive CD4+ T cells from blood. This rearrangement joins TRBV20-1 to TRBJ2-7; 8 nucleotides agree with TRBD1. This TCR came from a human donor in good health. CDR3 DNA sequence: TGCAGTGCCTTAAGGACAGGGTCAACCTACGAGCAGTACTTC. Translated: CSALRTGSTYEQYF.